A selection of T cell receptor beta chains follows, all from one sample in a study of cytomegalovirus exposure and HLA in healthy donors. The method was immunoSEQ multiplex PCR; TCRdb's version includes in-frame clones alone and lacks a portion of them. The profile shows over 150,000 clones, approximately 84% of them singletons. The sequenced sample consisted of PBMCs. These receptors were collected from a young man in good health and CMV-seronegative. CDR3s include the opening cysteine and the closing phenylalanine or tryptophan. Each record gives: V gene, D gene, J gene, clone size, CDR3 protein, CDR3 DNA. D genes are given only for firm matches. Not every row has a clone size; where given, it reads once, few, many or a size class.

V gene: TRBV7-9; D gene: .; J gene: TRBJ2-3; clone size: once; CDR3 protein: CASSLGRIDTQYF; CDR3 DNA: TGTGCCAGCAGTCTAGGCCGGATAGATACGCAGTATTTT
V gene: TRBV13; D gene: TRBD2; J gene: TRBJ2-1; clone size: .; CDR3 protein: CASSTGLAGSEQFF; CDR3 DNA: TGTGCCAGCAGCACAGGACTAGCAGGAAGTGAGCAGTTCTTC
V gene: TRBV27; D gene: .; J gene: TRBJ1-5; clone size: once; CDR3 protein: CASSFQDNQPQHF; CDR3 DNA: TGTGCCAGCAGTTTCCAGGACAATCAGCCCCAGCATTTT
V gene: TRBV2; D gene: .; J gene: TRBJ1-2; clone size: .; CDR3 protein: CASSEASDPSF; CDR3 DNA: TGTGCCAGCAGTGAAGCGTCAGATCCTTCCTTC
V gene: TRBV5-1; D gene: TRBD1; J gene: TRBJ1-1; clone size: .; CDR3 protein: CASSLGGGHTEAFF; CDR3 DNA: TGCGCCAGCAGCTTGGGAGGGGGCCATACTGAAGCTTTCTTT
V gene: TRBV13; D gene: TRBD1; J gene: TRBJ2-1; clone size: .; CDR3 protein: CASSDHGTGTYNEQFF; CDR3 DNA: TGTGCCAGCAGCGACCACGGGACAGGGACCTACAATGAGCAGTTCTTC
V gene: TRBV18; D gene: .; J gene: TRBJ2-1; clone size: once; CDR3 protein: CASSPSSEQFF; CDR3 DNA: TGTGCCAGCTCACCGTCCAGTGAGCAGTTCTTC
V gene: TRBV6-1; D gene: .; J gene: TRBJ1-4; clone size: .; CDR3 protein: CASSEPWGGNEKLFF; CDR3 DNA: TGTGCCAGCAGCGAGCCCTGGGGAGGTAATGAAAAACTGTTTTTT
V gene: TRBV6-1; D gene: TRBD1; J gene: TRBJ1-2; clone size: .; CDR3 protein: CASSVSGGTGYGYTF; CDR3 DNA: TGTGCCAGCAGTGTTTCAGGGGGGACTGGCTATGGCTACACCTTC
V gene: TRBV19; D gene: .; J gene: TRBJ1-5; clone size: .; CDR3 protein: CASSNWGSGVSNQPQHF; CDR3 DNA: TGTGCCAGTAGCAATTGGGGGTCAGGGGTCAGCAATCAGCCCCAGCATTTT
V gene: TRBV7-8; D gene: .; J gene: TRBJ1-1; clone size: .; CDR3 protein: CASSYRAHPEAFF; CDR3 DNA: TGTGCCAGCAGCTACCGCGCCCACCCTGAAGCTTTCTTT
V gene: TRBV4-2; D gene: TRBD2; J gene: TRBJ2-2; clone size: .; CDR3 protein: CASSQDEGTSGSTGELFF; CDR3 DNA: TGTGCCAGCAGCCAAGATGAAGGTACTAGCGGGAGCACCGGGGAGCTGTTTTTT
V gene: TRBV2; D gene: .; J gene: TRBJ1-2; clone size: once; CDR3 protein: CASSEYRSHYTF; CDR3 DNA: TGTGCCAGCAGTGAATACAGGTCCCACTACACCTTC
V gene: TRBV25-1; D gene: TRBD1; J gene: TRBJ2-5; clone size: .; CDR3 protein: CASSPRQGQETQYF; CDR3 DNA: TGTGCCAGCAGTCCACGACAGGGCCAAGAGACCCAGTACTTC